Listed below are T cell receptor beta chains from one sample, sequenced in a study of shared clonotypes between healthy human individuals. Assay used: immunoSEQ multiplex PCR; TCRdb lists only in-frame clones, some missing. In the table there are fewer than 700,000 clones, roughly four fifths of which are singletons. The material sequenced was PBMCs. Every receptor here comes from a woman aged 40 to 49 in good health. Some clones in this sample may be carry-over from other donors' samples. Each CDR3 is given with its conserved first and last residue. Fields, in order: V gene, J gene, D gene, clone size, CDR3 length, CDR3 DNA, CDR3 protein. A D gene is named only where the DNA matches it firmly. The size field is filled for only some rows; it gives once, few, many or a size class.

>TRBV5-4|TRBJ2-7|.|once|18
TGTGCCAGCAGCCGCGCACCCAATACAGGGTTTCTCTCCTACGAGCAGTACTTC
CASSRAPNTGFLSYEQYF
>TRBV7-9|TRBJ2-2|.|.|14
TGTGCCAGCAGCTTAGAGTGGGGTGCCGGGGAGCTGTTTTTT
CASSLEWGAGELFF
>TRBV9|TRBJ2-7|TRBD2|few|16
TGTGCCAGCAGCGTAGGGCCTAGCGGGGGATCCTACGAGCAGTACTTC
CASSVGPSGGSYEQYF
>TRBV10-2|TRBJ2-1|.|.|14
TGCGCCAGCAGTGAGTCTTTCCGGGGTGGTGAGCAGTTCTTC
CASSESFRGGEQFF
>TRBV2|TRBJ2-7|TRBD2|.|14
TGTGCCAGCAGTGAAGGACTAGCGATTTACGAGCAGTACTTC
CASSEGLAIYEQYF
>TRBV7-3|TRBJ1-1|.|.|12
TGTGCCAGCAGCTCGACGGAGGGGAGGGCTTTCTTT
CASSSTEGRAFF
>TRBV7-8|TRBJ1-2|TRBD1|.|15
TGTGCCAGCAGCTCCACCTGGGACAGGCGGTATGGCTACACCTTC
CASSSTWDRRYGYTF
>TRBV28|TRBJ2-3|.|.|18
TGTGCCAGCAGTTTTAACCGCCGGAGACCTCAGGGGACAGATACGCAGTATTTT
CASSFNRRRPQGTDTQYF
>TRBV15|TRBJ1-5|.|once|15
TGTGCCACCAGCAGAGATCAGGACGGAATTGAGCCCCAGCATTTT
CATSRDQDGIEPQHF
>TRBV2|TRBJ1-2|.|many|13
TGTGCCAGCAGTCCGACTGGGACGGATGGCTACACCTTC
CASSPTGTDGYTF
>TRBV4-1|TRBJ1-5|.|.|15
TGCGCCAGCAGCCATGCGACATGGGGAAATCAGCCCCAGCATTTT
CASSHATWGNQPQHF
>TRBV19|TRBJ1-1|.|.|17
TGTGCCAGTACCCCTGATAGGGCCGTCGGCCAGAACACTGAAGCTTTCTTT
CASTPDRAVGQNTEAFF
>TRBV30|TRBJ2-2|TRBD2|.|13
TGTGGGAGTAGCGGGAGGAGGACCGGGGAGCTGTTTTTT
CGSSGRRTGELFF
>TRBV5-1|TRBJ2-7|.|few|14
TGCGCCAGCAAAAGGGGGACAAATTCCCCCGAGCAGTACTTC
CASKRGTNSPEQYF
>TRBV4-3|TRBJ1-5|.|.|14
TGCGCCAGCAGCCAAGATCATAGCAATCAGCCCCAGCATTTT
CASSQDHSNQPQHF
>TRBV4-2|TRBJ2-3|.|.|15
TGTGCCAGCAGCCCCAGCGAACCAGGCACAGATACGCAGTATTTT
CASSPSEPGTDTQYF
>TRBV18|TRBJ2-6|.|.|17
TGTGCCAGCTCACCACTTAACAGGGAGTCTGGGGCCAACGTCCTGACTTTC
CASSPLNRESGANVLTF
>TRBV11-2|TRBJ2-2|.|.|15
TGTGCCAGCACCAGGGGAGCTGTCATAACCGGGGAGCTGTTTTTT
CASTRGAVITGELFF
>TRBV19|TRBJ1-5|TRBD1|.|15
TGTGCCAGTAGTATGGGACAGGGTCCTAATCAGCCCCAGCATTTT
CASSMGQGPNQPQHF
>TRBV4-2|TRBJ1-5|TRBD1|.|15
TGTGCCAGCAGCCAAGAAGACAGGGAGAGTCAGCCCCAGCATTTT
CASSQEDRESQPQHF
>TRBV4-2|TRBJ2-7|TRBD2|.|15
TGTGCCAGCAGCCCTCAGGCGGGAGGGCTATACGAGCAGTACTTC
CASSPQAGGLYEQYF
>TRBV4-3|TRBJ2-1|.|many|12
TGCGCCAGCAGCGACGGGAACAATGAGCAGTTCTTC
CASSDGNNEQFF